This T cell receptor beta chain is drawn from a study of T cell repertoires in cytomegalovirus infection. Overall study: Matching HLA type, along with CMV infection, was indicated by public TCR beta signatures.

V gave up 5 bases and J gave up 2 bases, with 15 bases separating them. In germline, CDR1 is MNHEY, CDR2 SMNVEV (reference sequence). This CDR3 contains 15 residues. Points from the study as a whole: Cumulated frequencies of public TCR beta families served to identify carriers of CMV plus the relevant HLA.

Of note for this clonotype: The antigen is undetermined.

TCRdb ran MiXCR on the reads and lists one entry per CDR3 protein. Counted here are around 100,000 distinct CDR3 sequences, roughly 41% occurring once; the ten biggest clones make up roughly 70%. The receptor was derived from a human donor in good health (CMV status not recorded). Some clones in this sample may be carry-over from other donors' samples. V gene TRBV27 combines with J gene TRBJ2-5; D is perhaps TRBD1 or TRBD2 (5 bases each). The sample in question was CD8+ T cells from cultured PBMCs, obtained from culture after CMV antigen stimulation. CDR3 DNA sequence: TGTGCCAGCAGTCCCTCGGGACGGGTTCAAGAGACCCAGTACTTC. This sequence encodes CASSPSGRVQETQYF.